This T cell receptor beta chain is drawn from a study of shared clonotypes between healthy human individuals. CDR1 WNHNN and CDR2 SYGVQD come from the germline V gene (reference sequence). CDR3 length: 17 residues. The V gene lost 6 bases and the J gene lost 0 bases, with 18 bases spanning the gap. Study donors comprised healthy, HIV-negative adults devoid of recent acute infection or vaccination. Nashville, Tennessee was home to all donors, each a Caucasian adult. CD4+ cell separation produced CD45RA+ naive and CD45RA-negative memory subsets. The assay ran at deep level. Data came from immunoSEQ multiplex PCR; TCRdb stores just in-frame clones and leaves some out. This table holds about 1 million clones, approximately 76% found once.

This clonotype was obtained from a young man in good health. The sample was memory CD4+ T cells sorted from blood. Subset denoted: CD45RA-negative fraction. The chain joins TRBV10-1 to TRBJ1-5; D not certain. The CDR3 loop is CASRGRWQPYSNQPQHF. The CDR3 bases are TGCGCCAGCAGGGGTAGGTGGCAGCCCTATAGCAATCAGCCCCAGCATTTT.